This T cell receptor (beta chain) originates from a study of vaccination and CD4 T cells after COVID-19 (dated by TCRdb to 2021 to 2024). Broadly, across the study: Convalescent patients had a positive SARS-CoV-2 result on nasal swab PCR, and of these patients, some 10 had mild disease and one had severe disease. Six males and four females were included in the convalescent cohort, with two Hispanic individuals, seven Caucasians, two Asians and one multiracial person represented. Two doses of either the Pfizer-BioNTech BNT162b2 vaccine (n=8) or the Moderna mRNA-1273 vaccine (n=2) were administered to participants. Post-COVID blood samples were collected from convalescent patients a median of approximately 93 days after diagnosis, with a range of about 35 to 170 days. Post-vaccine blood samples were taken a median of 72 days after the second vaccine dose, with a range of roughly 14 to 241 days. For a few convalescent patients, samples were collected at an early post-vaccination timepoint (day 14) as well as at a late post-vaccination timepoint (days 161 to 241). Culture stimuli were overlapping spike peptide pools from SARS-CoV-2 and from the common cold coronaviruses HCoV-NL63, HCoV-OC43 and HCoV-229E. As controls, cultures received a CEFX viral epitope pool (the positive control), an HIV-1 Nef peptide pool (the negative control), or no peptide at all. The spike-specific CD4+ TCR repertoire was compared before and after mRNA vaccination in fewer than eleven COVID-19 convalescent patients and a handful of infection-naive healthy vaccine recipients.

Explained via the paper, the time point label denotes: late sampling 161 to 241 days after vaccination in a few convalescent patients. Per the publication, the treatment or condition label means: approximately 10-day PBMC culture with coronavirus spike peptide pools or control peptides (ViraFEST assay). The study used the ViraFEST assay, which expanded antigen-specific T cells with peptide pools and then identified expanded clonotypes by TCR sequencing. The positive SARS-CoV-2 PCR tests of the convalescent patients were dated from March to December 2020, before the Alpha, Beta and Delta variants emerged in the United States. PBMCs were cultured at around 2 million per well in IMDM supplemented with 5% human AB serum and about 9.6 IU/ml IL-2, with around 10 ug/ml peptide pools added. On days 3 and 7, half of the culture medium was replaced with fresh IL-2-containing medium. Once the cells had been in culture for less than 11 days, the EasySep CD4+ T cell isolation kit was used to isolate CD4+ T cells by negative selection. PBMCs were separated from whole blood using Ficoll-Paque Plus gradient centrifugation and then either used fresh or cryopreserved at -140C. Triplicate wells were generally used for each culture condition.

The paper's findings and limits, for the study overall: Among convalescent patients, a median roughly 90% of the SARS-CoV-2-reactive clones seen after vaccination appeared only after vaccination, which suggests priming specific to the vaccine. The study included relatively few convalescent patients and did not analyze early timepoints after natural infection. Of the vaccine-specific clones found in convalescent patients, nearly all (304 of 307) were mono-reactive for SARS-CoV-2 spike instead of being cross-reactive with common cold coronaviruses. An increase in the median number of SARS-CoV-2-reactive clonotypes from 21 after infection to 38 after vaccination was observed, but the change was not found to be significant.

Libraries were built with PCR. DNA from cultured CD4+ T cells underwent TCR sequencing with the Oncomine TCR Beta short-read assay at the Johns Hopkins FTIC core. The QIAamp micro DNA kit was used to extract genomic DNA from the cultured CD4+ T cells. Oncomine TCR Beta libraries from cultured CD4+ T cells were pooled with unique dual indexes and sequenced on an Illumina iSeq 100. Regarding the original processing steps: Non-productive sequences were filtered out, and CDR3s that did not start with C, did not end with F or W, or were shorter than 7 amino acids were discarded. Antigen-specific clonotypes were identified using the MANAFEST web application through comparison of peptide-stimulated wells with reference and other culture wells. To be called positive, a clone needed an FDR below 0.05, an odds ratio above 5, and a productive frequency above 0.1% in at least two of three replicate wells. A clonotype was classed as cross-reactive if the clonotype showed significant expansion both in SARS-CoV-2 spike wells and in at least one common cold coronavirus spike condition. Levenshtein distances (stringdist) and unrooted phylogenetic trees (ape) in R version 3.6.1 were used to assess CDR3 homology. Through fastp at Q25 and MiXCR, TCRdb rebuilt clones from the public reads, retaining in-frame beta chains. Merged by CDR3 protein, the rows form single entries marked with the most common genes and DNA. The V and J calls were determined by TCRdb, not by the authors. The sample data list around 15,000 distinct CDR3 sequences, and 52% of these were observed just once. The ten largest clones capture less than 20% of the sample.

The CDR3 runs 14 residues from the cysteine to the phenylalanine. Only the CDR3 part of the read is kept: 42 bases, read in frame from the first base. A distance of 8 bases separates the germline ends of V and J, which lose 2 bases and 4 bases respectively. From the germline V gene, CDR1 is SGHTA and CDR2 is FQGTGA. Comments on this clonotype: It has no known antigen specificity. The record has no base qualities; no much larger clone is one base away.

This specimen consisted of CD4+ T cells from blood, cultured in vitro, obtained about 7 months after SARS-CoV-2 vaccination. This chain is built from TRBV7-3 and TRBJ2-2; the D gene identity is not certain. This sequence originates from a human donor who had recovered from COVID-19. The bases read TGTGCCAGCAGCTTACGTGGTGGCACCGGGGAGCTGTTTTTT. The encoded protein is CASSLRGGTGELFF.